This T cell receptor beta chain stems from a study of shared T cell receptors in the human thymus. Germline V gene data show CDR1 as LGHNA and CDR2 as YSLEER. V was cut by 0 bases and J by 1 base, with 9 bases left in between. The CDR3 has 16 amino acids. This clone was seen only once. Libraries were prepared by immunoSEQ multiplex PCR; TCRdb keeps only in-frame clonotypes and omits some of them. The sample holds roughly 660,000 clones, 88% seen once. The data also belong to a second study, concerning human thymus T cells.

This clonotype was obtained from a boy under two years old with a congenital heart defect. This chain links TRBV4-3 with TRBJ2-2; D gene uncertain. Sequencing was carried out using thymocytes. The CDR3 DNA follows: TGCGCCAGCAGCCAAGAACGCAGGCGGAACACCGGGGAGCTGTTTTTT. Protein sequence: CASSQERRRNTGELFF.